This is a list of T cell receptor beta chains from one sample in a study of CD8 T cells in Susac syndrome. TCRdb re-called the immunoSEQ multiplex PCR reads through MiXCR, storing one row per CDR3 protein. The table lists about 69,000 distinct CDR3 sequences, over 90% of them singletons. The sample consisted of CD8+ T cells from PBMCs. These receptors were obtained from a human donor in good health. Both conserved end residues are part of each CDR3. D genes are given only for firm matches. Not every row has a clone size; where given, it reads once, few, many or a size class.

size	J	D	V	CDR3	DNA
once	TRBJ1-5	NA	TRBV19	CASEVGLRGNQPQHF	TGTGCCAGTGAGGTGGGGCTCCGAGGCAATCAGCCCCAGCATTTT
NA	TRBJ1-1	NA	TRBV23-1	CASSQLVAEAFF	TGCGCCAGCAGTCAATTGGTCGCTGAAGCTTTCTTT
NA	TRBJ2-1	TRBD2	TRBV6-5	CASSYSAGEVYNEQFF	TGTGCCAGCAGTTACTCGGCGGGGGAGGTCTACAATGAGCAGTTCTTC
NA	TRBJ2-1	NA	TRBV5-1	CASSLASVSRGEQFF	TGCGCCAGCAGCTTGGCCTCGGTGTCGCGCGGGGAGCAGTTCTTC
NA	TRBJ1-1	NA	TRBV27	CASSPILIGVNTEAFF	TGTGCCAGCAGTCCAATTCTGATCGGCGTGAACACTGAAGCTTTCTTT
NA	TRBJ1-1	NA	TRBV7-9	CASSLENRETEAFF	TGTGCCAGCAGCTTAGAGAACAGGGAGACTGAAGCTTTCTTT
few	TRBJ1-4	NA	TRBV6-1	CASSPEGGGEKLFF	TGTGCCAGCAGTCCCGAGGGGGGAGGAGAAAAACTGTTTTTT
NA	TRBJ2-2	NA	TRBV28	CASSLYPPLVPSTGELFF	TGTGCCAGCAGTTTATACCCCCCACTAGTCCCGAGCACCGGGGAGCTGTTTTTT
NA	TRBJ2-6	TRBD1	TRBV29-1	CSVQRDRGSGANVLTF	TGCAGCGTCCAGAGGGACAGGGGGTCTGGGGCCAACGTCCTGACTTTC
NA	TRBJ1-1	NA	TRBV29-1	CSADTVAEAFF	TGCAGCGCCGATACAGTTGCTGAAGCTTTCTTT
NA	TRBJ1-1	NA	TRBV7-9	CASSPGGVTEAFF	TGTGCCAGCAGCCCCGGCGGAGTCACTGAAGCTTTCTTT
NA	TRBJ1-6	NA	TRBV5-1	CASSLESSYNSPLHF	TGCGCCAGCAGCTTGGAGAGCTCCTATAATTCACCCCTCCACTTT
NA	TRBJ2-7	TRBD1	TRBV28	CASIKRAFDRDEEQYF	TGTGCCAGCATAAAACGGGCCTTCGACAGGGACGAAGAGCAGTACTTC
NA	TRBJ2-5	TRBD2	TRBV3-1	CASSQPSGGTQETQYF	TGTGCCAGCAGCCAGCCTAGCGGGGGGACCCAAGAGACCCAGTACTTC
NA	TRBJ2-5	NA	TRBV7-9	CASSQGGQHQETQYF	TGTGCCAGCAGCCAGGGGGGACAGCACCAAGAGACCCAGTACTTC
NA	TRBJ2-1	NA	TRBV7-9	CASSPEGVSGNEQFF	TGTGCCAGCAGCCCGGAAGGGGTTAGCGGCAATGAGCAGTTCTTC
once	TRBJ2-7	NA	TRBV7-9	CASSRSDTYEQYF	TGTGCCAGCAGCCGATCGGATACCTACGAGCAGTACTTC
NA	TRBJ1-3	NA	TRBV6-5	CASIGQWSSGNTIYF	TGTGCCAGCATAGGACAGTGGAGCTCTGGAAACACCATATATTTT
NA	TRBJ1-5	NA	TRBV6-5	CASSYGGGNQPQHF	TGTGCCAGCAGTTACGGCGGGGGCAATCAGCCCCAGCATTTT
NA	TRBJ1-1	NA	TRBV7-9	CASSSEWTEAFF	TGTGCCAGCAGCTCCGAGTGGACTGAAGCTTTCTTT
NA	TRBJ2-7	NA	TRBV30	CALTGTAYEQYF	TGTGCCTTGACGGGAACAGCCTACGAGCAGTACTTC
NA	TRBJ1-4	NA	TRBV7-9	CASSFDGGWEKLFF	TGTGCCAGCAGCTTCGACGGAGGGTGGGAAAAACTGTTTTTT
NA	TRBJ1-1	NA	TRBV4-3	CASSQDFRGPLNTEAFF	TGCGCCAGCAGCCAAGATTTCCGGGGACCATTGAACACTGAAGCTTTCTTT
NA	TRBJ2-7	TRBD1	TRBV29-1	CSVRDSSYEQYF	TGCAGCGTTCGGGACAGTTCCTACGAGCAGTACTTC
NA	TRBJ1-2	NA	TRBV6-5	CASSYGQSYTF	TGTGCCAGCAGTTACGGGCAGAGCTACACCTTC
few	TRBJ1-1	NA	TRBV7-2	CASSLATTEAFF	TGTGCCAGCAGCTTAGCGACGACTGAAGCTTTCTTT
NA	TRBJ2-1	NA	TRBV7-9	CASSFLRGFQFF	TGTGCCAGCAGCTTTCTCCGGGGGTTTCAGTTCTTC
NA	TRBJ2-1	TRBD2	TRBV11-3	CASSSRAGANNEQFF	TGTGCCAGCAGCTCCCGAGCGGGGGCGAACAATGAGCAGTTCTTC
NA	TRBJ2-1	NA	TRBV2	CASRAGAGAYNEQFF	TGTGCCAGCAGGGCGGGGGCAGGGGCCTACAATGAGCAGTTCTTC
NA	TRBJ1-2	NA	TRBV13	CASSKGRGYGYTF	TGTGCCAGCAGCAAGGGCAGGGGATATGGCTACACCTTC
NA	TRBJ1-2	NA	TRBV19	CASSIGGQIYGYTF	TGTGCCAGTAGTATTGGAGGACAGATCTATGGCTACACCTTC
once	TRBJ1-1	NA	TRBV29-1	CSVEGFLQVSATEAFF	TGCAGCGTTGAAGGGTTCCTCCAGGTTAGCGCCACTGAAGCTTTCTTT
NA	TRBJ2-3	NA	TRBV30	CAWGEHQTQYF	TGTGCCTGGGGCGAGCATCAAACGCAGTATTTT
NA	TRBJ2-2	TRBD2	TRBV2	CASGLAGGRKGSGELFF	TGTGCCAGCGGACTAGCGGGGGGGCGCAAAGGGTCCGGGGAGCTGTTTTTT
NA	TRBJ1-5	NA	TRBV4-1	CASSPAIGGRLEKQPQHF	TGCGCCAGCAGCCCAGCAATAGGGGGGAGGCTTGAAAAACAGCCCCAGCATTTT
NA	TRBJ2-4	NA	TRBV29-1	CSVMVDGGQNIQYF	TGCAGCGTTATGGTAGATGGGGGTCAAAACATTCAGTACTTC
NA	TRBJ1-2	NA	TRBV20-1	CSAPAGDFNYGYTF	TGCAGTGCCCCCGCGGGGGATTTCAACTATGGCTACACCTTC
NA	TRBJ2-7	NA	TRBV9	CASSVDAVAYEQYF	TGTGCCAGCAGCGTAGATGCTGTCGCCTACGAGCAGTACTTC
NA	TRBJ1-3	NA	TRBV12-3/TRBV12-4	CASSQTGPGNTIYF	TGTGCCAGCAGTCAGACAGGACCAGGAAACACCATATATTTT
NA	TRBJ1-1	TRBD1	TRBV7-9	CASSPLGQGASEAFF	TGTGCCAGCAGCCCTTTGGGACAGGGTGCCTCTGAAGCTTTCTTT
NA	TRBJ2-7	NA	TRBV6-5	CASSYDQGTISYEQYF	TGTGCCAGCAGTTACGACCAGGGGACCATTTCCTACGAGCAGTACTTC
NA	TRBJ2-1	NA	TRBV5-4	CASSSVPPMDEQFF	TGTGCCAGCAGCTCGGTCCCTCCTATGGATGAGCAGTTCTTC
NA	TRBJ1-5	NA	TRBV7-9	CASSLGASQPQHF	TGTGCCAGCAGCTTAGGGGCCAGTCAGCCCCAGCATTTT
NA	TRBJ2-3	NA	TRBV7-2	CVSSPSLLLDTQYF	TGTGTCAGCAGCCCTTCCCTCCTGTTGGATACGCAGTATTTT
NA	TRBJ1-1	TRBD1	TRBV19	CASTLGQGWTEAFF	TGTGCCAGTACTTTAGGACAGGGATGGACTGAAGCTTTCTTT
NA	TRBJ1-6	NA	TRBV28	CASSEVGGPVSPLHF	TGTGCCAGCAGCGAAGTCGGGGGGCCGGTTTCACCCCTCCACTTT
NA	TRBJ2-2	TRBD1	TRBV4-3	CASSLSGTGDGELFF	TGCGCCAGCAGCCTATCCGGGACAGGTGACGGGGAGCTGTTTTTT